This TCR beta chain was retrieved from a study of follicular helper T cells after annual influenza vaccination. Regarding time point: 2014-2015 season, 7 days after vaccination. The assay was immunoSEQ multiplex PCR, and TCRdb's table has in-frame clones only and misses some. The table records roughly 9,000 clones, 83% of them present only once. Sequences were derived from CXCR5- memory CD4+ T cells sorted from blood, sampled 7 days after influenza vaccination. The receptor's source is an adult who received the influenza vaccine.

Here the CDR3 reads CASSSRDRGLDQPQHF. The CDR3 DNA reads as TGTGCCAGTAGTAGTAGGGACAGGGGGTTAGATCAGCCCCAGCATTTT. The rearrangement uses TRBV19 and TRBJ1-5; 11 bases are shared with TRBD1. This CDR3 has 16 amino acids. V trimming: 4 bases; J trimming: 5 bases; junction bases outside the gene matches: 7. CDR1 is LNHDA, CDR2 SQIVND, per germline (reference sequence).